This is a list of T cell receptor beta chains from one sample in a study of T cells in Graves' hyperthyroidism and ophthalmopathy. MiXCR was run by TCRdb on the multiplex PCR reads, yielding one entry per CDR3 protein. The repertoire has around 500,000 distinct CDR3 sequences, about 15% of them found once; the top ten carry approximately 32%. The sequencing input was blood. These receptors all stem from a woman in her 30s with Graves' ophthalmopathy. CDR3s include the opening cysteine and the closing phenylalanine or tryptophan. D genes are given only for firm matches. Only some rows state a clone size, as once, few, many or a class for expanded clones.

V	J	size	D	DNA	CDR3
TRBV11-1	TRBJ1-1	many	.	TGTGCCAGCAGCTTAAAGGGCGGGGTTGAAGCTTTCTTT	CASSLKGGVEAFF
TRBV7-2	TRBJ2-5	many	TRBD1	TGTGCCAGCAGGCGACAGGGGTTGGAGACCCAGTACTTC	CASRRQGLETQYF
TRBV7-9	TRBJ2-3	many	.	TGTGCCAGCAGCGCCGTCGGGACCAAAGATACGCAGTATTTT	CASSAVGTKDTQYF
TRBV19	TRBJ1-1	.	.	TGTGCCAGTAGTATTCTCGGGGGCACTGAAGCTTTCTTT	CASSILGGTEAFF
TRBV7-2	TRBJ2-7	few	.	TGTGCCAGCAGCTCCGGACTGGATTCCTACGAGCAGTACTTC	CASSSGLDSYEQYF
TRBV4-1	TRBJ2-7	.	.	TGCGCCAGCAGCCACCCGGGTGGGGAGCAGTACTTC	CASSHPGGEQYF
TRBV7-8	TRBJ1-2	many	TRBD1	TGTGCCAGCAGCTTAGGGACAGGGGCAGGCTACACCTTC	CASSLGTGAGYTF
TRBV3-1	TRBJ2-7	many	.	TGTGCCAGCAGCCAAGATAGTTTGGTTAGCTACGAGCAGTACTTC	CASSQDSLVSYEQYF
TRBV7-2	TRBJ2-4	many	.	TGTGCCAGCACCCAGGGGGCCAAAAACATTCAGTACTTC	CASTQGAKNIQYF
TRBV7-3	TRBJ2-1	many	.	TGTGCCAGCAGCCCCGGTCCCAATGAGCAGTTCTTC	CASSPGPNEQFF
TRBV28	TRBJ2-7	.	.	TGTGCCAGCAGCCACGCCCACAACAGCTACGAGCAGTACTTC	CASSHAHNSYEQYF
TRBV7-2	TRBJ2-3	few	.	TGTGCCAGCAGGTCCCGCGGTGGCACAGATACGCAGTATTTT	CASRSRGGTDTQYF
TRBV7-2	TRBJ2-3	many	TRBD2	TGTGCCAGCAGGTCGCAAGCGGGAAGCACAGATACGCAGTATTTT	CASRSQAGSTDTQYF
TRBV20-1	TRBJ1-2	.	TRBD1	TGCAGTGCTAGAAGGACAGGGCATGGCTACACCTTC	CSARRTGHGYTF
TRBV11-2	TRBJ2-2	many	TRBD2	TGTGCCAGCAGCTTAGGGAGGCTAGCGGGAGTTCGTTTTCCCGGGGAGCTGTTTTTT	CASSLGRLAGVRFPGELFF
TRBV5-5	TRBJ1-4	many	TRBD1	TGTGCCAGCAGCTTGGGACAGGGGTTAGATGAAAAACTGTTTTTT	CASSLGQGLDEKLFF
TRBV11-2	TRBJ2-7	many	.	TGTGCCAGCAGCCCAGGGTGGTCAGGCTCCTACGAGCAGTACTTC	CASSPGWSGSYEQYF
TRBV3-1	TRBJ1-1	few	.	TGTGCCAGCAATCGGGGGAGCGTGGGCACTGAAGCTTTCTTT	CASNRGSVGTEAFF
TRBV7-2	TRBJ1-1	.	TRBD1	TGTGCCAGCAGTCCCGGGACAGGGGTGATGGACACTGAAGCTTTCTTT	CASSPGTGVMDTEAFF
TRBV5-1	TRBJ2-2	few	TRBD2	TGCGCCAGCAGCTTGGAGGAAGGGAGGGCCGGGGAGCTGTTTTTT	CASSLEEGRAGELFF
TRBV19	TRBJ1-5	.	.	TGTGCCAGTAGTACCGGACAAGTCACTCAGCCCCAGCATTTT	CASSTGQVTQPQHF
TRBV29-1	TRBJ1-1	.	.	TGCAGCGGCGCAGTGGGCGTTGGTGAAGCTTTCTTT	CSGAVGVGEAFF
TRBV28	TRBJ2-1	many	TRBD2	TGTGCCAGCAGTCTTATGGGCCCTACTAGCGGAGGGGGCAATGAGCAGTTCTTC	CASSLMGPTSGGGNEQFF
TRBV27	TRBJ2-7	.	TRBD2	TGTGCCAGCAGTTTTTGGGCTAGCGGGGCCTACGAGCAGTACTTC	CASSFWASGAYEQYF
TRBV7-8	TRBJ2-7	many	TRBD2	TGTGCCAGCAGCTTAGAACTAGCGGGAGTGGAGTACGAGCAGTACTTC	CASSLELAGVEYEQYF
TRBV30	TRBJ2-2	.	.	TGTGCCTGGAGTGAGTCGGGGAGCGGGGAGCTGTTTTTT	CAWSESGSGELFF
TRBV12-3/TRBV12-4	TRBJ2-1	many	.	TGTGCCAGCGGAGGGAGGCGTGAGCAGTTCTTC	CASGGRREQFF
TRBV29-1	TRBJ1-1	many	.	TGCAGCGTTGACAGTCCAATGAACACTGAAGCTTTCTTT	CSVDSPMNTEAFF
TRBV29-1	TRBJ1-4	few	.	TGCAGCGTTGTGGGCGGTTATAATGAAAAACTGTTTTTT	CSVVGGYNEKLFF
TRBV28	TRBJ2-3	many	.	TGTGCCAGCAGCCTACCCTCCTCCCTCACAGATACGCAGTATTTT	CASSLPSSLTDTQYF
TRBV7-2	TRBJ1-6	many	TRBD1	TGTGCCAGCAGCCGGGACAGGGGCACGAATTCACCCCTCCACTTT	CASSRDRGTNSPLHF
TRBV24-1	TRBJ2-5	many	TRBD1	TGTGCCACCAGTGATTTCGACAGGGGGCAAGAGACCCAGTACTTC	CATSDFDRGQETQYF
TRBV7-9	TRBJ2-3	.	.	TGTGCCAGCAGCTTTTGGAACACAGATACGCAGTATTTT	CASSFWNTDTQYF
TRBV12-3/TRBV12-4	TRBJ2-1	few	TRBD2	TGTGCCAGCAGTGTTACTAGCGGGATTTCTAACAATGAGCAGTTCTTC	CASSVTSGISNNEQFF
TRBV3-1	TRBJ2-1	many	.	TGTGCCAGCTCGGCGACAGGAATCCATGAGCAGTTCTTC	CASSATGIHEQFF
TRBV29-1	TRBJ1-1	many	.	TGCAGCGTTGTTAGGGCGTTTATGAACACTGAAGCTTTCTTT	CSVVRAFMNTEAFF
TRBV7-9	TRBJ2-7	many	.	TGTGCCAGCAGCTTACTTGAAGGTGCCTACGAGCAGTACTTC	CASSLLEGAYEQYF
TRBV7-3	TRBJ2-2	many	TRBD1	TGTGCCAGCAGCCCGGACAGGGACACCGGGGAGCTGTTTTTT	CASSPDRDTGELFF
TRBV15	TRBJ2-7	few	.	TGTGCCACCAGCAGACCTCTCTCGGACTACGAGCAGTACTTC	CATSRPLSDYEQYF